The rows below give T cell receptor beta chains drawn from one sample of a study of OX40 agonist ivuxolimab in advanced cancers. Data came from immunoSEQ multiplex PCR; TCRdb stores just in-frame clones and leaves some out. The sample lists about 12,000 clones, over 60% occurring once. Specimen: CD4+ or CD8+ T cells sorted from blood, collected in a trial of the OX40 agonist ivuxolimab. These TCRs come from an adult with an advanced solid tumor such as melanoma, head and neck, liver or kidney cancer. Both conserved end residues are part of each CDR3. A D gene is named only where the DNA matches it firmly. Size is omitted from some rows. Given values are once, few, many or a class for expanded clones.

v_gene	d_gene	j_gene	abundance	CDR3aa	CDR3nt
TRBV30	TRBD1	TRBJ2-1	few	CAVGDSSYNEQFF	TGTGCCGTTGGGGACAGCTCCTACAATGAGCAGTTCTTC
TRBV20-1	.	TRBJ2-2	.	CSARLGGELFF	TGCAGTGCAAGGCTAGGCGGGGAGCTGTTTTTT
TRBV7-6	.	TRBJ2-2	.	CASSLDGTGELFF	TGTGCCAGCAGCTTAGATGGTACCGGGGAGCTGTTTTTT
TRBV5-6	.	TRBJ2-7	.	CASSLGDSAYEQYF	TGTGCCAGCAGCTTAGGTGACTCAGCCTACGAGCAGTACTTC
TRBV2	.	TRBJ1-2	.	CASSERTGIGYGYTF	TGTGCCAGCAGTGAACGAACAGGGATAGGGTATGGCTACACCTTC
TRBV30	.	TRBJ2-1	.	CAWAYSRLSNEQFF	TGTGCCTGGGCTTACTCTCGCTTGAGTAATGAGCAGTTCTTC
TRBV5-4	TRBD2	TRBJ2-5	.	CASSPSRGVGETQYF	TGTGCCAGCAGCCCCTCCCGGGGGGTCGGGGAGACCCAGTACTTC
TRBV28	TRBD1	TRBJ2-7	.	CASSLPWTGDEQYF	TGTGCCAGCAGTTTACCGTGGACAGGGGACGAGCAGTACTTC
TRBV9	.	TRBJ1-3	.	CASSVEGSAGNTIYF	TGTGCCAGCAGCGTAGAAGGGAGCGCTGGAAACACCATATATTTT
TRBV28	.	TRBJ2-5	.	CASSLPPLPEYQETQYF	TGTGCCAGCAGTTTGCCCCCCTTGCCAGAGTACCAAGAGACCCAGTACTTC
TRBV2	.	TRBJ1-2	medium-sized	CASSGGENYGYTF	TGTGCCAGCAGCGGGGGGGAGAACTATGGCTACACCTTC
TRBV7-9	TRBD2	TRBJ2-7	.	CASSLGGGGNEQYF	TGTGCCAGCAGCTTAGGGGGCGGGGGAAACGAGCAGTACTTC
TRBV28	TRBD2	TRBJ2-3	.	CASSSTSGREADTQYF	TGTGCCAGCAGTTCGACTAGCGGGAGGGAGGCAGATACGCAGTATTTT
TRBV2	TRBD2	TRBJ2-7	.	CASSDLGEGSSYEQYF	TGTGCCAGCAGTGACCTCGGGGAGGGCAGTAGCTACGAGCAGTACTTC
TRBV7-9	.	TRBJ1-1	once	CASSLGTFWKGNTEAFF	TGTGCCAGCAGCCTCGGGACCTTCTGGAAGGGAAACACTGAGGCTTTCTTT
TRBV4-1	.	TRBJ1-3	.	CASRTGTATGNTIYF	TGCGCCAGCAGAACCGGGACCGCTACTGGAAACACCATATATTTT
TRBV7-2	.	TRBJ1-1	few	CASSLDGVGMNTEAFF	TGTGCCAGCAGCTTAGATGGGGTTGGGATGAACACTGAAGCTTTCTTT
TRBV4-3	.	TRBJ2-1	.	CASSQETPGLYSYNEQFF	TGCGCCAGCAGCCAAGAAACCCCAGGTCTTTACTCCTACAATGAGCAGTTCTTC
TRBV5-1	TRBD1	TRBJ1-1	few	CASEGQGEAFF	TGCGCCAGCGAAGGACAGGGTGAAGCTTTCTTT
TRBV27	TRBD1	TRBJ1-1	.	CASSWTGNTEAFF	TGTGCCAGCAGTTGGACAGGGAACACTGAAGCTTTCTTT
TRBV4-1	.	TRBJ1-1	.	CASSQSFLNTEAFF	TGCGCCAGCAGCCAAAGCTTCTTAAACACTGAAGCTTTCTTT
TRBV4-3	TRBD1	TRBJ1-4	.	CASSQDARGPGNEKLFF	TGCGCCAGCAGCCAAGATGCCAGGGGGCCTGGAAATGAAAAACTGTTTTTT
TRBV4-1	.	TRBJ2-5	.	CASSPGFGGIETQYF	TGCGCCAGCAGCCCAGGGTTTGGGGGGATTGAGACCCAGTACTTC
TRBV5-6	TRBD1	TRBJ2-3	.	CASSDTGGNTDTQYF	TGTGCCAGCAGCGACACAGGGGGCAACACAGATACGCAGTATTTT
TRBV19	.	TRBJ1-1	few	CARNTEAFF	TGTGCCAGAAACACTGAAGCTTTCTTT
TRBV28	.	TRBJ2-5	.	CASSPMMSLNLETQYF	TGTGCCAGCAGTCCCATGATGTCCCTTAACTTAGAGACCCAGTACTTC
TRBV6-5	.	TRBJ1-2	.	CASSYSGDPNEGYTF	TGTGCCAGCAGTTACTCAGGGGATCCTAATGAGGGCTACACCTTC
TRBV9	TRBD1	TRBJ1-2	.	CASSETGGRGYTF	TGTGCCAGCAGCGAGACAGGGGGCCGGGGCTACACCTTC
TRBV6-5	.	TRBJ1-2	.	CASSYQGSYGYTF	TGTGCCAGCAGTTACCAGGGGAGCTATGGCTACACCTTC
TRBV7-9	.	TRBJ2-7	.	CASSWGGRLGEQYF	TGTGCCAGCAGCTGGGGGGGCAGGCTGGGCGAGCAGTACTTC
TRBV7-9	.	TRBJ2-2	.	CASSSTGLRLPNTGELFF	TGTGCCAGCAGCTCAACAGGGTTGAGACTCCCAAACACCGGGGAGCTGTTTTTT
TRBV28	TRBD1	TRBJ2-1	.	CASSGTLGTGEQFF	TGTGCCAGCAGTGGAACCCTCGGGACAGGTGAGCAGTTCTTC
TRBV27	TRBD1	TRBJ1-2	.	CASSSGTGGYGYTF	TGTGCCAGCAGCTCCGGGACAGGAGGGTATGGCTACACCTTC
TRBV6-1	TRBD2	TRBJ2-7	medium-sized	CATGLAGGTYEQYF	TGTGCCACGGGACTAGCGGGAGGTACCTACGAGCAGTACTTC
TRBV7-8	TRBD2	TRBJ2-7	.	CASSSLAGSSNEQYF	TGTGCCAGCAGCTCATTAGCGGGGAGCTCGAACGAGCAGTACTTC
TRBV7-9	.	TRBJ2-5	.	CASSPWSYQETQYF	TGTGCCAGCAGCCCTTGGAGTTACCAAGAGACCCAGTACTTC
TRBV9	TRBD1	TRBJ2-7	few	CASSADDREYEQYF	TGTGCCAGCAGCGCAGATGACAGGGAGTACGAGCAGTACTTC
TRBV28	TRBD2	TRBJ2-5	.	CASSLGSLGGKETQYF	TGTGCCAGCAGTTTAGGGTCTTTGGGGGGGAAAGAGACCCAGTACTTC
TRBV23-1	.	TRBJ2-4	few	CASSQIPYRPWAKNIQYF	TGCGCCAGCAGTCAAATACCTTATCGGCCCTGGGCCAAAAACATTCAGTACTTC
TRBV7-2	.	TRBJ2-3	once	CASSPPGSSTDTQYF	TGTGCCAGCTCCCCCCCGGGTTCAAGCACAGATACGCAGTATTTT
TRBV7-9	.	TRBJ2-2	.	CASSTGSNTGELFF	TGTGCCAGCAGCACAGGCTCTAACACCGGGGAGCTGTTTTTT
TRBV6-5	.	TRBJ1-2	once	CASSYSSSYGYTF	TGTGCCAGCAGTTACTCGAGTAGCTATGGCTACACCTTC
TRBV21-1	.	TRBJ2-3	.	CASSKASGGDKSTDTQYF	TGTGCCAGCAGCAAAGCCAGCGGGGGAGACAAAAGCACAGATACGCAGTATTTT
TRBV28	TRBD1	TRBJ2-7	.	CASSTPAAWDRAYEQYF	TGTGCCAGCAGTACTCCCGCAGCCTGGGACAGGGCGTACGAGCAGTACTTC
TRBV5-5	.	TRBJ1-4	once	CASSLWGAGNEKLFF	TGTGCCAGCAGCTTGTGGGGCGCAGGGAATGAAAAACTGTTTTTT
TRBV30	.	TRBJ2-2	.	CAWSAVGEDTGELFF	TGTGCCTGGAGCGCAGTCGGAGAGGACACCGGGGAGCTGTTTTTT
TRBV9	.	TRBJ1-3	.	CASSGIQENTIYF	TGTGCCAGCAGCGGAATACAGGAAAACACCATATATTTT
TRBV5-5	TRBD1	TRBJ1-5	.	CASSLGTGFGQPQHF	TGTGCCAGCAGCTTGGGGACAGGGTTCGGTCAGCCCCAGCATTTT
TRBV2	.	TRBJ2-7	.	CASSIYEQYF	TGTGCCAGCAGTATTTACGAGCAGTACTTC
TRBV7-6	TRBD2	TRBJ2-2	.	CASSYSTSASSGELFF	TGTGCCAGCAGCTACTCGACTAGCGCATCTTCCGGGGAGCTGTTTTTT
TRBV9	.	TRBJ2-5	.	CASSLQGSQETQYF	TGTGCCAGCAGTCTACAGGGTTCCCAAGAGACCCAGTACTTC
TRBV28	TRBD1	TRBJ2-1	.	CASSAGTESNEQFF	TGTGCCAGCAGTGCCGGGACAGAGAGCAATGAGCAGTTCTTC
TRBV6-1	.	TRBJ1-5	.	CASSFGGAQPQHF	TGTGCCAGCAGTTTTGGAGGGGCTCAGCCCCAGCATTTT